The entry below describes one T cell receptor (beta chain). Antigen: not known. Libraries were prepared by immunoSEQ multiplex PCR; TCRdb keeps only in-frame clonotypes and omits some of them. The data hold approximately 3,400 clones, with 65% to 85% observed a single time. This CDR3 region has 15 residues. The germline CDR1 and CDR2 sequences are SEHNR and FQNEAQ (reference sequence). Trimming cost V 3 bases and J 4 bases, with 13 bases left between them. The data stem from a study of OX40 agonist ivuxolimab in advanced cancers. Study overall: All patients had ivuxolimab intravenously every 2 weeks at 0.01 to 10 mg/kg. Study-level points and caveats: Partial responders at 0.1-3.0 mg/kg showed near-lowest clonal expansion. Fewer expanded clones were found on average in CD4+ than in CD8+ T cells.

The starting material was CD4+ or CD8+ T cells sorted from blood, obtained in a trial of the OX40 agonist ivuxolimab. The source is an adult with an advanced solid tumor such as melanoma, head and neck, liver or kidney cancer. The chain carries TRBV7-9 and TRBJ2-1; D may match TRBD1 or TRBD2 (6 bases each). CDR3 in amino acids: CASSLGGLAYNEQFF. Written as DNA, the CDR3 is TGTGCCAGCAGCTTGGGGGGCCTAGCATACAATGAGCAGTTCTTC. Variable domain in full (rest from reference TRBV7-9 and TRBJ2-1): DTGVSQNPRHKITKRGQNVTFRCDPISEHNRLYWYRQTLGQGPEFLTYFQNEAQLEKSRLLSDRFSAERPKGSFSTLEIQRTEQGDSAMYLCASSLGGLAYNEQFFGPGTRLTVL.